The 30 T cell receptor beta chains in this list originate from one sample, sequenced in a study of T cells expressing NK-cell markers. TCRdb re-called the 5' RACE reads and catalogs CDR3 proteins one per entry, DNA excluded. Recorded for this sample: about 460,000 distinct CDR3 sequences. The specimen was blood T cells: a sorted CD56 or NKG2C T cell subset, CD4+ or CD8+ T cells, or bulk PBMC T cells (not recorded which). All receptors derive from a woman aged 50 to 60 in good health.

The genes are TRBV18 and TRBJ1-2; TCRdb picks TRBD1, but there is no DNA to check that call. The CDR3 is made up of 13 amino acids. Germline V gene lookup returns CDR1 KGHSH and CDR2 LQKENI. CDR3 protein: CASSPGARSGYTF.

The gene calls are TRBV12-3 or TRBV12-4 and TRBJ1-4. The CDR3 totals 12 residues. The CDR3 sequence: CASTPSGEKLFF.

This chain uses TRBV3-1 with TRBJ2-4; TCRdb names TRBD2, which stays unverified in the absence of DNA. The CDR3 runs to 15 residues. From germline, CDR1 is LGHDT and CDR2 YNNKEL (reference sequence). CDR3 loop: CASSKRLAGALVQYF. Combining the CDR3 with reference TRBV3-1 and TRBJ2-4 gives the whole variable domain DTAVSQTPKYLVTQMGNDKSIKCEQNLGHDTMYWYKQDSKKFLKIMFSYNNKELIINETVPNRFSPKSPDKAHLNLHINSLELGDSAVYFCASSKRLAGALVQYFGAGTRLSVL.

This chain uses TRBV7-2 with TRBJ2-2; the TCRdb D gene call, TRBD2, has no DNA to confirm it. This CDR3 contains 14 residues. Germline-derived CDR1 and CDR2 are SGHTA and FQGNSA. CDR3 amino acids: CASSTPWAGGELFF.

The chain uses TRBV20-1 and TRBJ1-1; the TRBD1 assignment by TCRdb is unverifiable without DNA. CDR3 length: 13 residues. Per the germline V gene, CDR1 is DFQATT and CDR2 is SNEGSKA (reference sequence). The chain's CDR3 is CSASLRADTEAFF.

This rearrangement joins TRBV12-5 to TRBJ1-6. Germline CDR1 and CDR2: LGHNT and FRNRAP. The CDR3 length is 15 residues. CDR3 residues: CASAGKSSYNSPLHF.

The V gene is TRBV11-2, the J gene TRBJ1-1; TCRdb's D call, TRBD1, is unchecked because there is no DNA. The CDR3 length is 15 residues. The V gene's germline CDR1 is SGHAT and CDR2 FQNNGV. The CDR3: CASSPQGGMNTEAFF.

The rearrangement uses TRBV6-6 and TRBJ2-3; TCRdb outputs TRBD2, but without DNA this stays unchecked. CDR1 and CDR2 from the germline V gene are MNHNY and SVGAGI (reference sequence). This CDR3 has 15 amino acids. CDR3: CAGCVLAESTDTQYF.

The chain has TRBV10-3 and TRBJ2-5; TCRdb returns TRBD2, unconfirmable since there is no DNA. Germline loops: CDR1 ENHRY, CDR2 SYGVKD. The CDR3 sequence is 16 residues long. CDR3 sequence: CAISGGTAGARETQYF.

V gene TRBV7-4 combines with J gene TRBJ2-7; TCRdb outputs TRBD2, but without DNA this stays unchecked. Germline V gene data show CDR1 as SGHVT and CDR2 as SQSDAQ. This CDR3 has 12 residues. CDR3 residues: CASPSVSYEQYF.

The chain combines TRBV6-1 with TRBJ2-1; with no DNA, the TCRdb D assignment of TRBD1 cannot be verified. There are 16 residues in the CDR3. The germline CDR1 and CDR2 sequences are MNHNS and SASEGT. CDR3: CASSATPGMTNNEQFF.

The chain employs TRBV27 and TRBJ2-2. This CDR3 has 13 residues. The germline CDR1 and CDR2 sequences are MNHEY and SMNVEV (reference sequence). CDR3 in amino acids: CASSLSRVGELFF.

This chain connects TRBV29-1 to TRBJ2-4. This CDR3 is built from 14 residues. Germline V gene lookup returns CDR1 SQVTM and CDR2 ANQGSEA. CDR3 region: CSVSPRLAKNIQYF.

The rearrangement links TRBV20-1 to TRBJ2-5; TCRdb designates TRBD2, a call that cannot be tested without DNA. CDR1 is DFQATT and CDR2 is SNEGSKA in the germline V gene (reference sequence). CDR3 length equals 12 residues. The CDR3 reads CSARITLETQYF.

The chain uses TRBV5-1 and TRBJ1-4; absent DNA, TCRdb's TRBD1 call cannot be checked. Germline V gives CDR1 SGHRS, CDR2 YFSETQ. The CDR3 has 18 residues. The CDR3 region is CASSSGLDSARSGEKLFF.

The chain's CDR3 is CASSRAMEVGTEAFF. The chain is built from TRBV12-3 or TRBV12-4 and TRBJ1-1. The CDR3 sequence is 15 residues long.

The chain joins TRBV2 to TRBJ2-1; TCRdb outputs TRBD2, but without DNA this stays unchecked. Per germline, CDR1 SNHLY and CDR2 FYNNEI. The CDR3 is made up of 13 amino acids. CDR3 region: CASSEGTSGSHFF.

This CDR3 is CASSYGSSGDSYEQYF. J is TRBJ2-7 and V is TRBV6-6; the TCRdb D gene call, TRBD2, has no DNA to confirm it. CDR3 length: 16 amino acids. In germline, CDR1 is MNHNY, CDR2 SVGAGI (reference sequence).

The CDR3 loop reads CASSQGAGRMTRSNEQFF. The chain uses TRBV7-8 and TRBJ2-1; TCRdb reports TRBD1, a call that lacks DNA to check it against. Germline CDR1 reads SGHVS; CDR2 reads FQNEAQ. The length of the CDR3 is 18 residues.

The gene calls are TRBV5-1 and TRBJ2-3; absent DNA, TCRdb's TRBD2 call cannot be checked. Germline CDR1 SGHRS, CDR2 YFSETQ. The CDR3 has 16 amino acids. CDR3 protein: CASSSGGRSIRDTQYF.

The rearrangement joins TRBV3-1 to TRBJ2-3; without DNA, the TCRdb call of TRBD1 cannot be checked. CDR3 length equals 14 residues. The germline V gene encodes CDR1 LGHDT and CDR2 YNNKEL (reference sequence). Here the CDR3 reads CASSQGVSPDTQYF.

The chain links TRBV29-1 to TRBJ2-5. CDR1 is SQVTM, CDR2 ANQGSEA, per germline. The CDR3 totals 12 residues. The chain's CDR3 is CSVEVLVGTQYF.

The V and J genes are TRBV12-3 or TRBV12-4 and TRBJ1-5. The CDR3 is 15 residues long. This CDR3 reads CASSLSTGSNQPQHF.

The chain couples TRBV24-1 to TRBJ2-3; TCRdb indicates TRBD2, and absent DNA this call remains unverified. This CDR3 comprises 17 residues. Germline V gene data show CDR1 as KGHDR and CDR2 as SFDVKD. The CDR3 loop reads CATSDRTSGSPTDTQYF.

The chain combines TRBV12-3 or TRBV12-4 with TRBJ1-6. The CDR3 covers 14 residues. This CDR3 is CASSLMMEYSPLHF.

V usage is TRBV15 and J usage is TRBJ1-1; there is no DNA to check the TCRdb D call of TRBD1. The CDR3 length is 13 residues. Germline V CDR1 and CDR2: LNHNV, YYDKDF (reference sequence). CDR3 protein: CATLGARDTEAFF.

This chain links TRBV7-6 with TRBJ2-5; TCRdb indicates TRBD2, and absent DNA this call remains unverified. This CDR3 contains 16 residues. Germline V gives CDR1 SGHVS, CDR2 FNYEAQ. CDR3 loop: CASSLSSARGQETQYF.

The gene calls are TRBV20-1 and TRBJ2-5; TCRdb designates TRBD2, a call that cannot be tested without DNA. This CDR3 has 16 residues. Germline V gives CDR1 DFQATT, CDR2 SNEGSKA (reference sequence). The chain's CDR3 is CSARGAGTEGGETQYF.

This CDR3 is CASGSRGGTGELFF. J is TRBJ2-2 and V is TRBV3-1; the D call from TCRdb, TRBD1, cannot be confirmed without DNA. Germline CDR1 is LGHDT and CDR2 is YNNKEL (reference sequence). The CDR3 is 14 amino acids.

The chain has TRBV9 and TRBJ1-1. The CDR3 is 16 amino acids. CDR1 is SGDLS and CDR2 is YYNGEE in the germline V gene. This chain's CDR3 is CASSVTETRRDTEAFF.